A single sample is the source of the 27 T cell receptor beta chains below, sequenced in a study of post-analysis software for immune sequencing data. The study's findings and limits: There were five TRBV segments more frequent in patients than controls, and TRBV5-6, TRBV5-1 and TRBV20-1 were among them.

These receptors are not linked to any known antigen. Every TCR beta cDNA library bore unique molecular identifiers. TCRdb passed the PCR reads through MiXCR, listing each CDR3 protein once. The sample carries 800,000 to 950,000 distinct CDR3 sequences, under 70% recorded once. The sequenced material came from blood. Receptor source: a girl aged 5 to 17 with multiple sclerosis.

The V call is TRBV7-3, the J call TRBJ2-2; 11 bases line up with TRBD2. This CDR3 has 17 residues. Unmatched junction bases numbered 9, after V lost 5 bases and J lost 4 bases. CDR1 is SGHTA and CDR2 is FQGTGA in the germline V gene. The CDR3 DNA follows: TGTGCCAGCAGCGGGACTAGCGGTTTCGCTGGCACCGGGGAGCTGTTTTTT. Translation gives CASSGTSGFAGTGELFF.

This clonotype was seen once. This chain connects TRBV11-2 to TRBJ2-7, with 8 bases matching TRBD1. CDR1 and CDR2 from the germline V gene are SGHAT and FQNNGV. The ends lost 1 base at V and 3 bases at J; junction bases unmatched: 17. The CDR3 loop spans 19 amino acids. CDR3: CASSLVPGGGIQEVYEQYF. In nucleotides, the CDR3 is TGTGCCAGCAGCTTAGTTCCAGGGGGCGGAATTCAGGAGGTCTACGAGCAGTACTTC.

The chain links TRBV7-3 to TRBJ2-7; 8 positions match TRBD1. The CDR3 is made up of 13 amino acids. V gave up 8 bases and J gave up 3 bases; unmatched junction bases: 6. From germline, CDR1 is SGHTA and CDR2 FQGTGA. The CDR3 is CASGQGIGYEQYF. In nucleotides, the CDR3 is TGTGCCAGCGGACAGGGCATCGGCTACGAGCAGTACTTC.

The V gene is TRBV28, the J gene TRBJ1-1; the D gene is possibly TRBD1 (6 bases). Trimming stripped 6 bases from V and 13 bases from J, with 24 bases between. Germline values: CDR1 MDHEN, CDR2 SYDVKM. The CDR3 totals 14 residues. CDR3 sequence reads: CASSSGQKRDYHFF. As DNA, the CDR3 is TGTGCCAGCAGCTCTGGACAGAAGAGGGACTACCATTTCTTT.

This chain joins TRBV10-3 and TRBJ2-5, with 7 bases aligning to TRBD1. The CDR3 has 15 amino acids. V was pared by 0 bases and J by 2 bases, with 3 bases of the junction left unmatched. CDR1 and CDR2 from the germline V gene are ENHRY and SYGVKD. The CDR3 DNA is TGTGCCATCAGTGAGTCGAAGGACAGGCAAGAGACCCAGTACTTC. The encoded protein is CAISESKDRQETQYF.

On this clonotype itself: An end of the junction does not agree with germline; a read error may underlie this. CDR3 region: CASSLKNRGQLDTRELFF. The CDR3, as DNA: TGTGCCAGCAGCCTAAAAAACAGGGGGCAATTGGACACCAGGGAGCTGTTTTTT. This chain joins TRBV4-2 and TRBJ2-2; 9 bases agree with TRBD1. The CDR3 is 18 residues long. Germline V gene data show CDR1 as LGHNA and CDR2 as YNFKEQ.

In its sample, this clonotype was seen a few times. The CDR3 nucleotides read TGCAGCGTTGAACGGCCTATAGTAGGGGAGACCCAGTACTTC. Its protein product is CSVERPIVGETQYF. The chain recombines TRBV29-1 with TRBJ2-5; D gene ambiguous. V was pared by 2 bases and J by 5 bases, with 15 bases between. Germline V gene data show CDR1 as SQVTM and CDR2 as ANQGSEA. The CDR3 consists of 14 residues.

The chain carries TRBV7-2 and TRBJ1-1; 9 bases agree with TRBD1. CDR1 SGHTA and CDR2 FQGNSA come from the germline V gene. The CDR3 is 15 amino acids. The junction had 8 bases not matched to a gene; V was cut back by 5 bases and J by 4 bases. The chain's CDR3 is CASSDRGLDSTEAFF. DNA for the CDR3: TGTGCCAGCAGCGACAGGGGGTTGGATAGCACTGAAGCTTTCTTT.

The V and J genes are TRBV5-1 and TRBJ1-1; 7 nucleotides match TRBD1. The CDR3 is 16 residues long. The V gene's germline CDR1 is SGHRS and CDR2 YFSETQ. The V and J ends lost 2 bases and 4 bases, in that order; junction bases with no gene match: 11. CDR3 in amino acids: CASSFRDRERSTEAFF. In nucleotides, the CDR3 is TGCGCCAGCAGCTTCCGGGACAGAGAACGTTCCACTGAAGCTTTCTTT.

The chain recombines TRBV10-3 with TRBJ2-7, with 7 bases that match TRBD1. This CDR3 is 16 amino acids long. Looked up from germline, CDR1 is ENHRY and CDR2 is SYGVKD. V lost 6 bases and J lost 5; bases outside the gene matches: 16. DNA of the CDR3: TGTGCCATCAGAGTCGACAGGGAGAGTTTTGGAAACGAGCAGTACTTC. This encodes CAIRVDRESFGNEQYF.

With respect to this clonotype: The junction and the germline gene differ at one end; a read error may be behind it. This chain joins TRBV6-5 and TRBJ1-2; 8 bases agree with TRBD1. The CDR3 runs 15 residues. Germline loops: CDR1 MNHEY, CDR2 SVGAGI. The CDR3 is CAGSYSRTGFYGYTF. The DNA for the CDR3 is TGTGCCGGCAGTTACTCTCGGACAGGGTTCTATGGCTACACCTTC.

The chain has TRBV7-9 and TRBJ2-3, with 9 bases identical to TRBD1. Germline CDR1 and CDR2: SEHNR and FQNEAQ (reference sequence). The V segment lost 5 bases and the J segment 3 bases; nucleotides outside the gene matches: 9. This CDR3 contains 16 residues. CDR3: CASSRGGQGFTDTQYF. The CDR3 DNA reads TGTGCCAGCAGCCGTGGGGGACAGGGCTTTACAGATACGCAGTATTTT.

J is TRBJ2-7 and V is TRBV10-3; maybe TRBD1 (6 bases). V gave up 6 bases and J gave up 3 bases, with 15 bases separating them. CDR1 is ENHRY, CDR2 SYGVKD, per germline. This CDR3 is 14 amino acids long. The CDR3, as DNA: TGTGCCATCAGCGGTCGTCAACAGGGCTACGAGCAGTACTTC. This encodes CAISGRQQGYEQYF.

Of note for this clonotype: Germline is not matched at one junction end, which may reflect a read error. The CDR3 sequence: CASTPGWGHETQYF. As DNA, the CDR3 is TGTGCTAGCACCCCCGGGTGGGGGCACGAGACCCAGTACTTC. The V and J genes are TRBV7-7 and TRBJ2-5, with a weak D call TRBD1 (6 bases). Germline CDR1 reads SSHAT; CDR2 reads FNYEAQ (reference sequence). This CDR3 has 14 residues.

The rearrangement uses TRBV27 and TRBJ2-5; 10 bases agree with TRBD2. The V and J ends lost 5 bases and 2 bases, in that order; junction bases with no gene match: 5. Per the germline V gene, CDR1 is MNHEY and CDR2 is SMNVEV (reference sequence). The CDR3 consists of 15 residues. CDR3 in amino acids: CASSPGLAPQETQYF. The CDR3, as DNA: TGTGCCAGCAGTCCGGGACTAGCGCCGCAAGAGACCCAGTACTTC.

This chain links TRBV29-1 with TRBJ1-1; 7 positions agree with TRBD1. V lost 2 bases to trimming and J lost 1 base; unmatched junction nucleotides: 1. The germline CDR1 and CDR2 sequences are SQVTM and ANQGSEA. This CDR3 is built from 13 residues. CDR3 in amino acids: CSVETGENTEAFF. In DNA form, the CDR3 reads TGCAGCGTTGAAACAGGGGAGAACACTGAAGCTTTCTTT.

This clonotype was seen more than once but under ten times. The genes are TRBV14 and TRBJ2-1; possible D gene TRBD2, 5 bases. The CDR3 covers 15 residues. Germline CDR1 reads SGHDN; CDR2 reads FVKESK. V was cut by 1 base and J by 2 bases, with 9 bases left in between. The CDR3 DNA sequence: TGTGCCAGCAGCCAAGTCGCTAGCCCCTACAATGAGCAGTTCTTC. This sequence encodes CASSQVASPYNEQFF.

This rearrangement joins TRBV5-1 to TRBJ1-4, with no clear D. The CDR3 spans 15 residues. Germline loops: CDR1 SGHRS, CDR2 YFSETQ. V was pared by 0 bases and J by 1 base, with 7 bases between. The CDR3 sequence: CASSLGSKTNEKLFF. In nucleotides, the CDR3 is TGCGCCAGCAGCTTGGGCAGCAAAACTAATGAAAAACTGTTTTTT.

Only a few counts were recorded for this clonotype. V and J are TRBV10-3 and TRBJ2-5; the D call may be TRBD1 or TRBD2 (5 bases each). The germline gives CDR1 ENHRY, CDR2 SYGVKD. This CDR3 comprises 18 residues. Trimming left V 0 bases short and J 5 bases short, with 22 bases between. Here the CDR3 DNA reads TGTGCCATCAGTGAGTCTCTCGGCCTCGGGACGAGGATTGAGACCCAGTACTTC. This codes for CAISESLGLGTRIETQYF.

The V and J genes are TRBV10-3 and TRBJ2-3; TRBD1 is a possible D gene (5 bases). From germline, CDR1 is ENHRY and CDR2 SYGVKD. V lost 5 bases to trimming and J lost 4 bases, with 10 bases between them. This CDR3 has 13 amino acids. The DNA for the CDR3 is TGTGCCATCAGTCCCTTAGGGGCAGATACGCAGTATTTT. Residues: CAISPLGADTQYF.

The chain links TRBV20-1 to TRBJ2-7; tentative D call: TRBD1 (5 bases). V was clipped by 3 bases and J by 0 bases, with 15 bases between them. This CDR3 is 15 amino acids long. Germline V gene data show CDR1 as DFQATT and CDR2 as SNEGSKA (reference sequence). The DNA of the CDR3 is TGCAGTGCTAGGCTCCCCCGTGGGGCCTCCTACGAGCAGTACTTC. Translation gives CSARLPRGASYEQYF.

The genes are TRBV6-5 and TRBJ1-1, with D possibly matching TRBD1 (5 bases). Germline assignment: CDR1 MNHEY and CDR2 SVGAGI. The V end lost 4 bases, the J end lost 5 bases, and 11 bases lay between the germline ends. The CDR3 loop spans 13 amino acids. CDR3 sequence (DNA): TGTGCCAGCAGTTGGTCAGGGTGGACTGAAGCTTTCTTT. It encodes CASSWSGWTEAFF.

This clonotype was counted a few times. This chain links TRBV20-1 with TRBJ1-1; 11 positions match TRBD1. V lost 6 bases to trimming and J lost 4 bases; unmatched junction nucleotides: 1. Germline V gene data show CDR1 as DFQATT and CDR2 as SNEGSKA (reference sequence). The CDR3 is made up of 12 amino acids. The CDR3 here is CSAGQGATEAFF. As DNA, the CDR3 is TGCAGTGCAGGACAGGGGGCCACTGAAGCTTTCTTT.

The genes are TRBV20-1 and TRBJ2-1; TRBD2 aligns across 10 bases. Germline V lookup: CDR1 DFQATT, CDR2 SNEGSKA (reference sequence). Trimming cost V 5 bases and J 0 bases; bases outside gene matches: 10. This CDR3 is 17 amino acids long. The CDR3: CSAGGLAAVLSYNEQFF. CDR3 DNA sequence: TGCAGTGCTGGCGGACTAGCGGCCGTTCTCTCCTACAATGAGCAGTTCTTC.

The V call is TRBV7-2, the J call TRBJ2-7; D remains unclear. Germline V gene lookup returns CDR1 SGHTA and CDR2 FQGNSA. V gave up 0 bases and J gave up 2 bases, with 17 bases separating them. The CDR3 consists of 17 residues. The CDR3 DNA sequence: TGTGCCAGCAGCTTAGCTTCCGGATTAGTGGCGACCTACGAGCAGTACTTC. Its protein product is CASSLASGLVATYEQYF.

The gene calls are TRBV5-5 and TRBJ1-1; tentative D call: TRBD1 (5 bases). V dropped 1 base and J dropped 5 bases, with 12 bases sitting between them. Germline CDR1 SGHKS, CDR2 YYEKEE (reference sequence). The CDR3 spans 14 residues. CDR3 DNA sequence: TGTGCCAGCAGCTTGTCCGGGAGGGGAACTGAAGCTTTCTTT. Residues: CASSLSGRGTEAFF.

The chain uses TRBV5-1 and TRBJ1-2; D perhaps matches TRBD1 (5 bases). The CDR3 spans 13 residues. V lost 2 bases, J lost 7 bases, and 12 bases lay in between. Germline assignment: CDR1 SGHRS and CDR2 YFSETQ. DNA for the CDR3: TGCGCCAGCAGCTTCGGCAGGGAACGTGGCTACACCTTC. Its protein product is CASSFGRERGYTF.